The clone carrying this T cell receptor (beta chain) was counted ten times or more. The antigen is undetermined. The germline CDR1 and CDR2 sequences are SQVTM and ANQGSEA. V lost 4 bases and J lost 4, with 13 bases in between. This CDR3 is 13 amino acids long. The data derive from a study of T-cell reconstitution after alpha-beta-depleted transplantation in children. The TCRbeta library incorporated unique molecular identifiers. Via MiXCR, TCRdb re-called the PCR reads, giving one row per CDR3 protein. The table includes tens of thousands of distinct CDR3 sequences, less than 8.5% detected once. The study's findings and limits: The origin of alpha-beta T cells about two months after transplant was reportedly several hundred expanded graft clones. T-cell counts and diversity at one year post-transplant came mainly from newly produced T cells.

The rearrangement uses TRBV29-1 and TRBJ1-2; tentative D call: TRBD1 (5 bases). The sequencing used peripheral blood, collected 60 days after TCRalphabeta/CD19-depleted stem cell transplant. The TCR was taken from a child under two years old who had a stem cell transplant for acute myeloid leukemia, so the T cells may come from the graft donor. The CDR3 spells CSVAAAGTYGYTF. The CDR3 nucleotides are TGCAGCGTTGCGGCGGCAGGGACCTATGGCTACACCTTC.